This TCR beta chain was sequenced during a study of blood T cell repertoires in COVID-19 (TCRdb year 2020). As for the study more broadly: Collaborator samples came from the United States, Italy and Spain and covered acute and convalescent phases of COVID-19. The material from the prospective study consisted of cDNA or gDNA derived from T cells, B-cell-depleted T cells, or PBMCs. Samples came from the ongoing ImmuneRACE study (first 160 participants) plus 1,254 subjects from 6 global collaborators. Deeply sampled blood TCRbeta repertoires from subjects exposed to, actively infected with, or recovered from COVID-19 were included in the dataset. Nearly every sample came with metadata listing a de-identified subject ID, COVID-19 status, age in years and sex. Where available, HLA class I and class II types were obtained from metadata supplied by the sample provider rather than from assay-based typing. A freely available public database, intended as a resource for researchers studying the immune response to SARS-CoV-2, is where the repertoires were released. What the work shows at the level of the full study, not this receptor alone: The quantity of clinical and demographic metadata differed by source and by participant and was supplied without curation.

One collaborating source in Seattle enrolled patients while the patients were actively infected and followed the patients over time throughout the course of disease. The collaborating institutions used their own protocols to collect whole blood in K2EDTA tubes. For TCRbeta analysis, collaborator samples were shipped as frozen whole blood, as isolated PBMCs, or as DNA extracted from either sample type. TCRbeta CDR3 regions were amplified from genomic DNA by means of the immunoSEQ Assay, a bias-controlled multiplex PCR. Processing in the source paper ran as follows. The number of nucleated cells in each sample was estimated from the amplification of reference gene primers within the assay. To quantify the absolute abundance of each unique TCRbeta CDR3 rearrangement, sequence reads were collapsed and filtered. For each sample, productive Simpson clonality was calculated by taking the square root of Simpson's diversity index across productive rearrangements. TCRdb carries this immuneACCESS record with in-frame sequences only. Its versions omit some clonotypes, under half of them owing to an unresolved V gene in the studies checked, with the rest unexplained. V, J and clone size are taken as reported in that table, and D and trimming were inferred from the DNA itself. The sample table holds 300,000 to 350,000 clones, of which about 88% were seen once. The leading ten clones occupy 7% to 8% of the sample.

A remark on this clone: The antigen it binds to is not known. Per-nucleotide qualities are absent, and no much larger clonotype sits a single base away.

The germline V gene provides CDR1 SGHRS and CDR2 YFSETQ. V drops 0 bases and J drops 5 bases, leaving 8 bases in between. The CDR3 has 13 amino acids, counting the end cysteine and phenylalanine. Kept here is only the CDR3 DNA, which spans 39 bases and is read in frame from base 1. The specimen sequenced was peripheral blood. The chain uses TRBV5-1 and TRBJ1-1; no confident D gene assignment can be made. The sequence was collected from a woman aged 70 to 79 with COVID-19, enrolled during active disease. The bases are TGCGCCAGCAGCTTGGCCGGGAGGACTGAAGCTTTCTTT. It translates to CASSLAGRTEAFF.